This T cell receptor (beta chain) was sequenced during a study of a mutant IDH1 vaccine in newly diagnosed glioma. Study-level background: Vaccines were first given 4-6 weeks after radiotherapy alone, or with temozolomide cycles. Among treated patients, roughly 60% were male and around 40% female, and mean age was around 40 years. Participants attended visit V12, the safety follow-up, at week 35, and then attended visit V13 at week 47.

The time point here: week 35, safety follow-up. Doses consisted of 300 ug of mutant IDH1 20-mer peptide each, paired with topical imiquimod. A remark on this clone: What it binds is not known.

Whole-study results and caveats: Overall, 80% to 95% of patients had vaccine-induced immune responses.

Method: immunoSEQ multiplex PCR; TCRdb's copy keeps in-frame clones and lacks some. The data hold tens of thousands of clones, with roughly 83% observed a single time. The germline V and J ends were trimmed by 5 bases and 3 bases, with 15 bases remaining between them. The CDR3 length is 15 residues. Germline V gene sequence: CDR1 SEHNR, CDR2 FQNEAQ (reference sequence). The sequencing used PBMCs, collected from a glioma patient whose treatment included an IDH1 peptide vaccine. The origin of this receptor is a woman aged 45-65 years with glioma. This rearrangement joins TRBV7-9 to TRBJ2-3; a possible D gene is TRBD1 (5 bases). The CDR3 nucleotides are TGTGCCAGCAGCCATCGACAGTTCGAGACAGATACGCAGTATTTT. It translates to CASSHRQFETDTQYF.